The T cell receptor (beta chain) under discussion was sequenced for a study of shared clonotypes between healthy human individuals. Study in general: In total, the donors were two women and three men aged 18 to 49. Study-level findings and limits: Between a handful of donors, naive CD4 clonotypes were shared at a level of about 5%.

About this clone: Its antigen is undetermined.

Trimming took 5 bases from V and 5 from J, leaving 15 bases between them. This CDR3 spans 14 amino acids. Germline loops: CDR1 WSHSY, CDR2 SAAADI. Sequencing was performed with immunoSEQ multiplex PCR; in TCRdb, only in-frame clones are kept and a portion is missing. The profile covers roughly 1 million clones, with 70% to 80% appearing a single time and about 1.5% taken by the ten largest. The V and J genes are TRBV10-2 and TRBJ1-2, with TRBD1 as a possible D gene (6 bases). This sequence was found in a man aged 18 to 29 in good health. Material for sequencing was memory CD4+ T cells sorted from blood. This sample's subset: CD45RA-negative fraction. CDR3 sequence: CASSRSGEGYGYTF. Written as DNA, the CDR3 is TGCGCCAGCAGTCGATCAGGGGAGGGTTATGGCTACACCTTC.